Presented here are 24 T cell receptor beta chains from one specimen sequenced in a study of blood T cells in healthy people across ages. With a J-beta primer mix and a sample-barcoded 5' primer, a second PCR ran 7 to 11 cycles. TCRdb used MiXCR to reprocess the 5' RACE reads, holding one entry per CDR3 protein. The sample includes just under 750,000 distinct CDR3 sequences, around a fifth of them seen just once. The sample consisted of blood. Every receptor here comes from an older man in good health.

The gene calls are TRBV5-1 and TRBJ2-1; 7 bases agree with TRBD1. The J call could be wrong; TRBJ2-7 is a better fit for the DNA end. The CDR3 has 14 residues. Germline CDR1 is SGHRS and CDR2 is YFSETQ. CDR3 sequence reads: CASSLSDRTYEQYV. The CDR3 bases are TGCGCCAGCAGCTTATCGGACAGGACCTACGAGCAGTACGTC.

Only a few counts were recorded for this clonotype. This rearrangement joins TRBV20-1 to TRBJ1-4, with D hard to call. CDR1 DFQATT and CDR2 SNEGSKA come from the germline V gene (reference sequence). There are 14 residues in the CDR3. Trimming left V 6 bases short and J 6 bases short, with 17 bases between. CDR3 sequence (DNA): TGCAGTGCCAGACGTGGAAGCGGGGATGAAAAACTGTTTTTT. Protein product: CSARRGSGDEKLFF.

This clonotype was seen ten or more times. The chain carries TRBV12-3 or TRBV12-4 and TRBJ2-1; 7 bases map to TRBD2. This CDR3 spans 13 amino acids. Losses at the gene ends were 5 bases for V and 2 bases for J; bases not matched to a gene: 0. The CDR3 coding sequence is TGTGCCAGCAGTGGGGGGGCCTACAATGAGCAGTTCTTC. Protein sequence: CASSGGAYNEQFF.

The chain joins TRBV27 to TRBJ2-6, with no clear D. Germline CDR1 is MNHEY and CDR2 is SMNVEV (reference sequence). CDR3 size: 14 residues. Trimming shortened V by 5 bases and J by 0 bases, and 5 bases separated the two germline ends. The CDR3: CASSHISGANVLTF. As DNA, the CDR3 is TGTGCCAGCAGTCATATCTCTGGGGCCAACGTCCTGACTTTC.

This clonotype was detected a few times. V gene TRBV29-1 combines with J gene TRBJ2-5; 7 positions agree with TRBD2. The CDR3 extends over 13 amino acids. Germline V gene data show CDR1 as SQVTM and CDR2 as ANQGSEA. J lost 3 bases, V lost 6 bases, and 7 bases had no gene match. The CDR3 spells CSVALAAKETQYF. As DNA, the CDR3 is TGCAGCGTGGCTCTAGCGGCGAAAGAGACCCAGTACTTC. Combining the CDR3 with reference TRBV29-1 and TRBJ2-5 gives the whole variable domain SAVISQKPSRDICQRGTSLTIQCQVDSQVTMMFWYRQQPGQSLTLIATANQGSEATYESGFVIDKFPISRPNLTFSTLTVSNMSPEDSSIYLCSVALAAKETQYFGPGTRLLVL.

This clonotype was seen a handful of times. This chain joins TRBV5-8 and TRBJ2-3; 10 bases align to TRBD2. V dropped 1 base and J dropped 1; count of bases not matched to a gene: 6. The CDR3 loop spans 17 amino acids. Germline CDR1 is SGHTS and CDR2 is YDEGEE. CDR3 region: CASSLFSGRTGTDTQYF. The DNA of the CDR3 is TGTGCCAGCAGCTTGTTTAGCGGGAGGACGGGCACAGATACGCAGTATTTT.

This clonotype was detected only a few times. CDR3 DNA: TGTGCCAGCAGCTTCCCACACACCGGGGAGCTGTTTTTT. Translated: CASSFPHTGELFF. This rearrangement joins TRBV7-2 to TRBJ2-2; no firm D call. CDR1 and CDR2 from the germline V gene are SGHTA and FQGNSA. V dropped 3 bases and J dropped 3 bases, with 5 bases sitting between them. The CDR3 extends over 13 amino acids.

This clonotype has only a few counts. The chain is built from TRBV5-1 and TRBJ2-3, with 7 bases that match TRBD1. Germline lookup yields CDR1 SGHRS and CDR2 YFSETQ. CDR3 length equals 14 residues. V shed 6 bases and J 2 bases; nucleotides not matched to a gene: 6. The CDR3 spells CASTHRGDTDTQYF. The CDR3, as DNA: TGCGCCAGCACTCACAGGGGTGACACAGATACGCAGTATTTT.

This rearrangement joins TRBV2 to TRBJ2-1, with 10 bases fitting TRBD2. Germline CDR1 SNHLY, CDR2 FYNNEI. This CDR3 has 15 amino acids. With 6 bases clipped from V and 8 bases from J, the junction kept 10 bases outside the gene matches. CDR3 DNA sequence: TGTGCCAGCAGCCCTAGCGGGAGACGTCCCCATGAGCAGTTCTTC. It specifies CASSPSGRRPHEQFF.

V and J are TRBV5-1 and TRBJ1-1; tentative D call: TRBD1 (5 bases). The CDR3 totals 16 residues. Germline V gene lookup returns CDR1 SGHRS and CDR2 YFSETQ. Trimming pared 5 bases from V and 11 bases from J, leaving 28 bases between. CDR3 region: CASRPVAGQGSLGAFF. The CDR3, as DNA: TGCGCCAGCAGGCCGGTAGCGGGGCAGGGTTCCCTCGGGGCTTTCTTT.

This clonotype was recorded a few times. V gene TRBV5-1 combines with J gene TRBJ1-1, with TRBD1 matching 7 bases. V dropped 3 bases and J dropped 7; count of bases not matched to a gene: 3. The CDR3 runs to 12 residues. Germline V gene lookup returns CDR1 SGHRS and CDR2 YFSETQ. CDR3 amino acids: CASSYGQVEAFF. The CDR3 coding sequence is TGCGCCAGCAGCTACGGACAGGTTGAAGCTTTCTTT.

This clonotype was counted only a few times. The gene calls are TRBV12-3 or TRBV12-4 and TRBJ1-5, with D unresolved. With 3 bases removed from V and 7 bases from J, the gap between germline ends came to 10 bases. The CDR3 spans 13 residues. CDR3 loop: CASSLPVKQPQHF. CDR3 DNA: TGTGCCAGCAGTTTGCCGGTGAAGCAGCCCCAGCATTTT.

The chain carries TRBV12-3 or TRBV12-4 and TRBJ1-6; D uncertain. V was shortened by 6 bases and J by 5 bases, with 11 bases between the two germline ends. The CDR3 is 14 residues long. The CDR3 is CASRSGIHNSPLHF. CDR3 nucleotides: TGTGCCAGCAGGTCCGGGATCCATAATTCACCCCTCCACTTT.

This clonotype was seen only a few times. The chain combines TRBV15 with TRBJ1-1; TRBD1 is a possible D gene (5 bases). In germline, CDR1 is LNHNV, CDR2 YYDKDF (reference sequence). Trimming removed 5 bases from V and 1 base from J, with 14 bases in between. This CDR3 is built from 15 residues. The DNA for the CDR3 is TGTGCCACCAGCCCAGGGTTGCGGGCGAACACTGAAGCTTTCTTT. Encoded protein: CATSPGLRANTEAFF.

Only a few counts were recorded for this clonotype. The chain couples TRBV29-1 to TRBJ2-1; TRBD2 matches 7 bases. The CDR3 runs 13 residues. Germline values: CDR1 SQVTM, CDR2 ANQGSEA. After removal of 7 bases from V and 2 bases from J, the junction contained 5 bases not matched to a gene. CDR3 in DNA: TGCAGCGCCGGGGGGTCGGCCTACAATGAGCAGTTCTTC. Its translation: CSAGGSAYNEQFF.

The genes are TRBV29-1 and TRBJ1-2; D not certain. Germline V gene lookup returns CDR1 SQVTM and CDR2 ANQGSEA. CDR3 length: 12 amino acids. V lost 3 bases and J 4 bases, leaving 9 bases between the germline ends. In DNA form, the CDR3 reads TGCAGCGTTGACCCCAGCCCCTATGGCTACACCTTC. Its protein product is CSVDPSPYGYTF.

This sequence joins TRBV6-6 and TRBJ2-3; the D call may be TRBD1 or TRBD2 (6 bases each). This CDR3 has 17 amino acids. Germline CDR1 is MNHNY and CDR2 is SVGAGI (reference sequence). The germline V and J ends were trimmed by 6 bases and 0 bases, with 19 bases remaining between them. This chain's CDR3 is CASSNSGGGGSTDTQYF. DNA of the CDR3: TGTGCCAGCAGCAACTCGGGTGGAGGGGGTAGCACAGATACGCAGTATTTT.

This clonotype has more than one count but fewer than ten. The chain links TRBV10-3 to TRBJ2-3, with a weak D call TRBD1 (6 bases). V lost 2 bases to trimming and J lost 5 bases, with 11 bases between them. The CDR3 length is 14 residues. Germline loops: CDR1 ENHRY, CDR2 SYGVKD. The CDR3 DNA is TGTGCCATCAGTGAGGCACAGGGCCGAGATACGCAGTATTTT. It is translated as CAISEAQGRDTQYF.

In regard to this clonotype: One end of the junction is discordant with germline, which a read error may explain. The chain recombines TRBV12-3 or TRBV12-4 with TRBJ2-3; a weak D match, TRBD1 (6 bases). CDR3 length: 14 residues. For the CDR3, the DNA is TGTGCCTGCAGTTTTCGCAGGGGAACAGATACGCAGTATTTT. Translating gives CACSFRRGTDTQYF.

V gene TRBV9 combines with J gene TRBJ2-1; TRBD1 matches 7 bases. In germline, CDR1 is SGDLS, CDR2 YYNGEE. The CDR3 extends over 17 amino acids. V shed 4 bases and J 5 bases; nucleotides not matched to a gene: 15. The CDR3 DNA is TGTGCCAGCAGCCCAGGGCCAATTGAGGGGGCACACAATGAGCAGTTCTTC. It specifies CASSPGPIEGAHNEQFF.

This clonotype came up a few times. This chain's CDR3 is CASSEAGGQETQYF. CDR3 bases: TGCGCCAGCAGTGAAGCGGGGGGACAAGAGACCCAGTACTTC. V is TRBV10-1 and J is TRBJ2-5; 9 bases agree with TRBD2. V was pared by 3 bases and J by 2 bases, with 1 base of the junction left unmatched. The V gene's germline CDR1 is WNHNN and CDR2 SYGVQD (reference sequence). CDR3 length equals 14 residues.

In this sample, this clonotype turned up a few times. The chain carries TRBV5-8 and TRBJ2-1, with 7 bases matching TRBD1. The J call may be faulty, since TRBJ2-7 better matches the DNA end. CDR3 length: 11 residues. Per germline, CDR1 SGHTS and CDR2 YDEGEE. In DNA form, the CDR3 reads TGTGCCACCAGGGGGTTCGGCGAGCAGTACTTC. Amino acids: CATRGFGEQYF.

There are many counts of this clonotype. The genes are TRBV3-1 and TRBJ2-3; 9 nucleotides line up with TRBD1. CDR3 length: 14 amino acids. Per the germline V gene, CDR1 is LGHDT and CDR2 is YNNKEL (reference sequence). Trimming at V came to 3 bases and at J to 3 bases, leaving 1 base not matched to a gene. The CDR3 DNA follows: TGTGCCAGCAGCCAGGGACAGGGAACAGATACGCAGTATTTT. Translation: CASSQGQGTDTQYF.

The chain carries TRBV11-2 and TRBJ2-5; D ambiguous. The last part of the DNA fits TRBJ2-7 better; the J call may be wrong. CDR3 length: 13 residues. CDR1 is SGHAT, CDR2 FQNNGV, per germline. CDR3 coding DNA: TGTGCCAGCAGCTTTGGCAGCACCTACGAGCAGTACTTC. The encoded protein is CASSFGSTYEQYF.